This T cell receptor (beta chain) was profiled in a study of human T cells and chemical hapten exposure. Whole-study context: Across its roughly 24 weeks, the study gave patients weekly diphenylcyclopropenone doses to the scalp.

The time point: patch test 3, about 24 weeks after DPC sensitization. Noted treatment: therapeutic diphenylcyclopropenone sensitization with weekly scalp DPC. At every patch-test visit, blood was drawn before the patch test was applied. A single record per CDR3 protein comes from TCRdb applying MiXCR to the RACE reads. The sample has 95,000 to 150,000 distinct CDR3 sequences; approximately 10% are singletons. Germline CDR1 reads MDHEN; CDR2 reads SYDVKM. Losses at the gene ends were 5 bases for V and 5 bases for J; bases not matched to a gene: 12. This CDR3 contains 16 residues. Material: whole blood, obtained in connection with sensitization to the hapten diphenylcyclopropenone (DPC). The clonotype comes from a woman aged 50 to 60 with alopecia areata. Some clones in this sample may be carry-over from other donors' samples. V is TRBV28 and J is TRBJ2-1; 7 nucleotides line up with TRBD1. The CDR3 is CASSRLADRDDNEQFF. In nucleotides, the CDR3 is TGTGCCAGCAGTCGGTTAGCAGACAGGGACGACAATGAGCAGTTCTTC.